Each of the 7 T cell receptor beta chains below was sequenced from the same sample in a study of Ad26.COV2.S vaccination and SARS-CoV-2 variants. Treatment here: some 20 received Ad26.COV2.S at low or high dose, single or two shots; about five received placebo; per-sample allocation not given. Each sample was drawn 63 days after the first injection (of vaccine or placebo). Method: immunoSEQ multiplex PCR; TCRdb's copy keeps in-frame clones and lacks some. The sample comprises roughly 320,000 clones, approximately 80% of which are singletons, and 2% to 2.5% rests with the top ten. Material: peripheral blood, obtained in a trial of Ad26.COV2.S vaccine versus placebo. These TCRs come from a person aged 18-65 years who received the Ad26.COV2.S COVID-19 vaccine or a placebo.

The V gene is TRBV4-2, the J gene TRBJ1-2, with 9 bases aligning to TRBD1. V shed 1 base and J 8 bases; nucleotides not matched to a gene: 5. Germline CDR1 reads LGHNA; CDR2 reads YNFKEQ. This CDR3 region has 14 residues. CDR3 region: CASSQGGQGPGYTF. CDR3 nucleotides: TGTGCCAGCAGCCAAGGGGGACAGGGACCCGGCTACACCTTC.

J is TRBJ2-1 and V is TRBV29-1; 11 positions match TRBD1. This CDR3 has 14 amino acids. In germline, CDR1 is SQVTM, CDR2 ANQGSEA. The junction had 6 bases not matched to a gene; V was cut back by 4 bases and J by 7 bases. In DNA, the CDR3 is TGCAGCGTTGGAGGGACAGGGGGGTTGAATGAGCAGTTCTTC. Amino acid sequence: CSVGGTGGLNEQFF.

This clone showed up just a few times. This chain joins TRBV6-5 and TRBJ1-2, with D possibly TRBD1 on 5 matching bases. V lost 7 bases, J lost 5 bases, and 20 bases lay in between. This CDR3 contains 15 residues. The germline gives CDR1 MNHEY, CDR2 SVGAGI. The DNA for the CDR3 is TGTGCCAGCACCGAGCGGACAAGGATTATTTATGGCTACACCTTC. Amino acids: CASTERTRIIYGYTF.

The chain recombines TRBV6-4 with TRBJ2-1; 8 bases match TRBD1. Germline V gene lookup returns CDR1 MRHNA and CDR2 SNTAGT. CDR3 length equals 17 residues. Losses at the gene ends were 4 bases for V and 3 bases for J; bases not matched to a gene: 11. CDR3 DNA sequence: TGTGCCAGCAGTGCCCTGGGTGGAACAGGGGGCTACAATGAGCAGTTCTTC. It encodes CASSALGGTGGYNEQFF.

The rearrangement uses TRBV9 and TRBJ1-3; D not certain. Between the trimmed V and J ends, which lost 0 bases and 0 bases, there was a span of 7 bases. CDR1 SGDLS and CDR2 YYNGEE come from the germline V gene. The CDR3 runs to 15 residues. CDR3 sequence reads: CASSVASGSGNTIYF. The DNA of the CDR3 is TGTGCCAGCAGCGTAGCTTCAGGCTCTGGAAACACCATATATTTT.

This chain uses TRBV7-3 with TRBJ1-5; tentatively, D is TRBD1 (6 bases). Trimming cost V 5 bases and J 1 base, with 9 bases left between them. From germline, CDR1 is SGHTA and CDR2 FQGTGA. The CDR3 length is 14 residues. The CDR3 bases are TGTGCCAGCAGCCCTACAGGGAGCAATCAGCCCCAGCATTTT. This codes for CASSPTGSNQPQHF.

Only a few counts were recorded for this clone. This chain uses TRBV6-4 with TRBJ1-5, with a possible D match to TRBD1 (6 bases). Germline V lookup: CDR1 MRHNA, CDR2 SNTAGT. V lost 4 bases and J lost 1, with 17 bases in between. The length of the CDR3 is 17 residues. CDR3 DNA sequence: TGTGCCAGCAGTGTCCGAGGGGGAATCTGGAGCAATCAGCCCCAGCATTTT. Protein sequence: CASSVRGGIWSNQPQHF.